These 26 T cell receptor beta chains came from one sample sequenced in a study of beta chain features in type 1 diabetes. Study results and caveats: All four CD4+ subsets from Type 1 diabetes patients carried moderately but significantly shorter TCRB CDR3s.

What these receptors recognize is not known. Expressed TCRB transcripts were sequenced, since all the RNA that had been isolated was reverse transcribed. Data came from immunoSEQ multiplex PCR; TCRdb stores just in-frame clones and leaves some out. The data show some 270,000 clones, 9.5% to 13% seen once. The sequenced sample was naive CD4+ T cells from blood. These receptors originate from a man aged 25 to 45 with type 1 diabetes.

The gene calls are TRBV5-6 and TRBJ2-3; 9 bases fit TRBD2. The germline gives CDR1 SGHDT, CDR2 YYEEEE. Germline trimming cut 7 bases from V and 1 base from J; bases unmatched to any gene: 7. The CDR3 runs 15 residues. The CDR3 nucleotides are TGTGCCAGCTGGCGCTTAGCGGGAGGCACAGATACGCAGTATTTT. This translates into CASWRLAGGTDTQYF. Variable domain in full (rest from reference TRBV5-6 and TRBJ2-3): DAGVTQSPTHLIKTRGQQVTLRCSPKSGHDTVSWYQQALGQGPQFIFQYYEEEERQRGNFPDRFSGHQFPNYSSELNVNALLLGDSALYLCASWRLAGGTDTQYFGPGTRLTVL.

This clone has more than one count but fewer than ten. The gene calls are TRBV4-2 and TRBJ2-2; 14 bases are shared with TRBD2. CDR1 LGHNA and CDR2 YNFKEQ come from the germline V gene. V was pared by 0 bases and J by 0 bases, with 9 bases of the junction left unmatched. This CDR3 is 21 amino acids long. The CDR3 region has the DNA TGTGCCAGCAGCCAAGAACCGGGTGGACTAGCGGGGGGCCCGAACACCGGGGAGCTGTTTTTT. The encoded protein is CASSQEPGGLAGGPNTGELFF.

The count of this clone is one. The chain links TRBV4-3 to TRBJ2-5, with D possibly matching TRBD2 (6 bases). Germline loops: CDR1 LGHNA, CDR2 YSLEER. The CDR3 contains 13 residues. Trimming removed 4 bases from V and 2 bases from J, with 8 bases in between. The CDR3 loop reads CASSLSGQETQYF. The CDR3 nucleotides are TGCGCCAGCAGCCTTAGCGGACAAGAGACCCAGTACTTC.

In its sample, this clone was seen a few times. V is TRBV28 and J is TRBJ2-7; 7 bases match TRBD1. V lost 7 bases and J lost 2; bases outside the gene matches: 5. This CDR3 has 13 residues. Germline V gives CDR1 MDHEN, CDR2 SYDVKM. The CDR3 DNA sequence: TGTGCCAGCACCTCAGGACAGGCCTACGAGCAGTACTTC. This gives the protein CASTSGQAYEQYF.

This clone appeared a few times. The genes are TRBV4-1 and TRBJ1-5; 7 nucleotides align to TRBD1. Germline loops: CDR1 MGHRA, CDR2 YSYEKL. The length of the CDR3 is 15 residues. The trim removed 4 bases at V and 7 bases at J, leaving 10 bases unmatched. The CDR3 DNA reads as TGCGCCAGCAGCCCCCGGGACAGCTTGGGGCAGCCCCAGCATTTT. Translated: CASSPRDSLGQPQHF.

The chain carries TRBV7-8 and TRBJ2-7, with 10 nucleotides matching TRBD1. The CDR3 has 14 residues. V lost 5 bases to trimming and J lost 4 bases; unmatched junction nucleotides: 5. Germline CDR1 reads SGHVS; CDR2 reads FQNEAQ. CDR3 nucleotides: TGTGCCAGCAGCCGGGACAGGGGACTGTACGAGCAGTACTTC. Translation: CASSRDRGLYEQYF.

The chain employs TRBV2 and TRBJ2-3, with a tentative D call TRBD1 (6 bases). Between the trimmed V and J ends, which lost 10 bases and 2 bases, there was a span of 22 bases. CDR3 length: 16 residues. Germline V gene sequence: CDR1 SNHLY, CDR2 FYNNEI. The CDR3 coding sequence is TGTGCCACTCCCGTGGGGTCGCAGGGGCCCACAGATACGCAGTATTTT. Translating gives CATPVGSQGPTDTQYF.

The V call is TRBV4-2, the J call TRBJ2-4; perhaps TRBD2 as D (6 bases). Deletions cut 4 bases from V and 2 bases from J, with 18 bases between. Germline-derived CDR1 and CDR2 are LGHNA and YNFKEQ. The CDR3 runs to 17 residues. The CDR3 loop is CASSPNSASETKNIQYF. CDR3 nucleotide sequence: TGTGCCAGCAGCCCCAACTCGGCTAGCGAAACCAAAAACATTCAGTACTTC.

This clone was counted between two and nine times. At one end the junction does not follow the germline gene, possibly because of a read error. The chain combines TRBV4-1 with TRBJ1-2; D is possibly TRBD1 (5 bases). The CDR3 loop spans 14 amino acids. Germline V gene lookup returns CDR1 MGHRA and CDR2 YSYEKL. CDR3 coding DNA: TGCGCCAGCAGCCAACCCAGGGAGGCACCGCTTCGCGTTTTC. Amino acids: CASSQPREAPLRVF.

This clone has just a few counts. CDR3 sequence reads: CSANPGYGYTF. As DNA, the CDR3 is TGCAGTGCGAACCCGGGGTATGGCTACACCTTC. The chain links TRBV20-1 to TRBJ1-2, with D uncertain. The CDR3 extends over 11 amino acids. CDR1 is DFQATT and CDR2 is SNEGSKA in the germline V gene (reference sequence). Trimming pared 6 bases from V and 5 bases from J, leaving 10 bases between.

The gene calls are TRBV18 and TRBJ1-2, with TRBD1 matching over 7 bases. Germline trimming cut 0 bases from V and 7 bases from J; bases unmatched to any gene: 11. Germline V gene lookup returns CDR1 KGHSH and CDR2 LQKENI. The CDR3 is made up of 16 amino acids. The CDR3 spells CASSPPFQKGARGYTF. CDR3 sequence (DNA): TGTGCCAGCTCACCACCGTTCCAGAAGGGGGCGCGTGGCTACACCTTC.

There are a few counts of this clone. The CDR3 DNA reads as TGCGCCAGCAGCACTAACGGGGGAGAGCAGTTCTTC. Its translation is CASSTNGGEQFF. The chain combines TRBV5-1 with TRBJ2-1; D is perhaps TRBD2 (6 bases). The CDR3 sequence is 12 residues long. Germline-derived CDR1 and CDR2 are SGHRS and YFSETQ. V lost 4 bases, J lost 10 bases, and 12 bases lay in between.

This chain's CDR3 is CAWSEGGSRVAQYF. CDR3 bases: TGTGCCTGGAGTGAGGGTGGGAGCCGGGTGGCCCAGTACTTC. This chain links TRBV30 with TRBJ2-5; tentative D call: TRBD2 (5 bases). Germline loops: CDR1 GTSNPN, CDR2 SVGIG (reference sequence). V lost 1 base, J lost 9 bases, and 18 bases lay in between. The CDR3 is 14 amino acids. The variable domain in full, completed from reference TRBV30 and TRBJ2-5, reads SQTIHQWPATLVQPVGSPLSLECTVEGTSNPNLYWYRQAAGRGLQLLFYSVGIGQISSEVPQNLSASRPQDRQFILSSKKLLLSDSGFYLCAWSEGGSRVAQYFGPGTRLLVL.

This clone was detected only a few times. The chain uses TRBV11-1 and TRBJ2-1; D is undetermined. Germline lookup yields CDR1 SGHAT and CDR2 FQDESV (reference sequence). The V gene lost 5 bases and the J gene lost 2 bases, with 4 bases spanning the gap. This CDR3 is built from 12 residues. The CDR3 reads CASSLPYNEQFF. The CDR3 nucleotides are TGTGCCAGCAGCCTCCCCTACAATGAGCAGTTCTTC.

The V and J genes are TRBV11-2 and TRBJ2-1, with 7 positions matching TRBD1. The germline CDR1 and CDR2 sequences are SGHAT and FQNNGV. The CDR3 loop spans 14 amino acids. V lost 9 bases, J lost 4 bases, and 9 bases stayed unmatched. CDR3 sequence (DNA): TGTGCCAGTACCTCGGACAGGCAATACAATGAGCAGTTCTTC. Encoded protein: CASTSDRQYNEQFF.

In this sample, this clone turned up a few times. The chain carries TRBV6-1 and TRBJ2-3; 8 bases fit TRBD2. Losses at the gene ends were 11 bases for V and 1 base for J; bases not matched to a gene: 11. Germline V gives CDR1 MNHNS, CDR2 SASEGT. The CDR3 consists of 15 residues. The CDR3 nucleotides read TGTGCCGCCGATGGGGCCGGGGGGGGCACAGATACGCAGTATTTT. This encodes CAADGAGGGTDTQYF.

V usage is TRBV5-1 and J usage is TRBJ2-5, with TRBD2 matching over 9 bases. V shed 4 bases and J 2 bases; nucleotides not matched to a gene: 6. Germline values: CDR1 SGHRS, CDR2 YFSETQ. CDR3 size: 15 residues. DNA of the CDR3: TGCGCCAGCAGCCGCGGCCTAGCGGGGCAAGAGACCCAGTACTTC. This translates into CASSRGLAGQETQYF.

V gene TRBV27 combines with J gene TRBJ1-5; a weak D match, TRBD1 (5 bases). This CDR3 region has 16 residues. Germline V gene lookup returns CDR1 MNHEY and CDR2 SMNVEV (reference sequence). The V and J ends lost 3 bases and 4 bases respectively, with 16 bases between them. The CDR3 is CASSLRRGTINQPQHF. The CDR3 DNA is TGTGCCAGCAGTTTGAGACGGGGGACCATTAATCAGCCCCAGCATTTT.

The V gene is TRBV21-1, the J gene TRBJ1-5; the table's D call of TRBD1 was not tested on the DNA. TRBV21-1 is deemed a pseudogene. The CDR3 length is 15 residues. CDR3 bases: TGTGCCAGCAGCACGACCTACAGGGTTCGGCAGCCCCAGCATTTT. This codes for CASSTTYRVRQPQHF.

The chain uses TRBV18 and TRBJ2-1; 7 nucleotides match TRBD2. In germline, CDR1 is KGHSH, CDR2 LQKENI. The J segment lost 1 base and the V segment lost 1 base, leaving 4 bases of the junction unmatched. The CDR3 runs 16 residues. CDR3 region: CASSPLAGLSYNEQFF. DNA for the CDR3: TGTGCCAGCTCACCACTAGCGGGTCTGTCCTACAATGAGCAGTTCTTC.

The rearrangement joins TRBV7-3 to TRBJ2-2; possible D gene TRBD2, 6 bases. V was shortened by 4 bases and J by 1 base, with 10 bases between the two germline ends. This CDR3 has 15 residues. Germline V gene sequence: CDR1 SGHTA, CDR2 FQGTGA. The CDR3 region has the DNA TGTGCCAGCAGCTCCGGGACTTGGAACACCGGGGAGCTGTTTTTT. It specifies CASSSGTWNTGELFF.

The rearrangement joins TRBV5-1 to TRBJ1-1; 11 nucleotides line up with TRBD1. V shed 8 bases, J shed 5 bases, and the junction held 11 bases outside the gene matches. Germline lookup yields CDR1 SGHRS and CDR2 YFSETQ. The CDR3 runs to 15 residues. In nucleotides, the CDR3 is TGCGCCAGGAACCCCAGGACAGGGGGCGGAACTGAAGCTTTCTTT. It translates to CARNPRTGGGTEAFF.

The V call is TRBV4-3, the J call TRBJ2-5; D gene unclear. The J call is in doubt because the DNA end fits TRBJ2-7 better. The length of the CDR3 is 15 residues. Germline values: CDR1 LGHNA, CDR2 YSLEER. CDR3 protein: CASSQVQTATYEQYF. DNA for the CDR3: TGCGCCAGCAGCCAAGTCCAAACAGCTACCTACGAGCAGTACTTC.

In this sample, this clone turned up a few times. The chain has TRBV4-1 and TRBJ1-1; D ambiguous. V was trimmed by 1 base and J by 3 bases, leaving 15 bases between them. The CDR3 has 16 amino acids. The germline V gene encodes CDR1 MGHRA and CDR2 YSYEKL. Here the CDR3 DNA reads TGCGCCAGCAGCCAAGTAGGAGGAGGGTTTGACACTGAAGCTTTCTTT. It yields the protein CASSQVGGGFDTEAFF.

A few counts support this clone. This chain uses TRBV20-1 with TRBJ2-1, with D unclear. CDR1 and CDR2 from the germline V gene are DFQATT and SNEGSKA (reference sequence). Trimming removed 3 bases at V and 5 bases at J, with 5 bases between. The CDR3 consists of 11 residues. Here the CDR3 DNA reads TGCAGTGCTAGGAGCAACAATGAGCAGTTCTTC. This codes for CSARSNNEQFF.

Only a few counts were recorded for this clone. The chain joins TRBV5-1 to TRBJ2-1, with 7 positions matching TRBD1. Unmatched junction bases numbered 7, after V lost 2 bases and J lost 5 bases. Looked up from germline, CDR1 is SGHRS and CDR2 is YFSETQ. The CDR3 spans 15 residues. CDR3: CASSLQGSIHNEQFF. The CDR3 DNA is TGCGCCAGCAGCTTACAGGGGAGTATCCACAATGAGCAGTTCTTC.